This T cell receptor beta chain was recorded in a study of blood T cells in healthy people across ages. Concerning this clonotype: Its antigen is as yet unknown.

The authors ran a second PCR of about 7 to 11 cycles using a sample-barcoded 5' primer and a J-beta primer mix. The authors tagged each cDNA molecule using a template-switch adaptor with 12 random nucleotides. Individual samples furnished no less than 2.5 million CDR3-containing paired-end reads apiece. Using its own MiXCR run on the 5' RACE reads, TCRdb lists one record per CDR3 protein. The profile covers 800,000 or so distinct CDR3 sequences, with about 59% appearing a single time and 25% to 35% taken by the ten largest. CDR1 MNHEY and CDR2 SMNVEV come from the germline V gene (reference sequence). This CDR3 has 15 residues. Findings and caveats of the study: Calculation of diversity from one million T cells yielded estimates considered to be underestimates. The study could not conclusively compare naive and antigen-experienced cells, given its unsorted PBMCs.

The chain is built from TRBV27 and TRBJ2-4; D is perhaps TRBD1 (5 bases). The J call may not be correct, given that the DNA end is closer to TRBJ2-7. The sequenced sample consisted of blood. This clonotype originated in a young man in good health. Written as DNA, the CDR3 is TGTGCCAGCAGTTTATTCCCAGGGCCCCCCGACGAGCAGTACTTC. It specifies CASSLFPGPPDEQYF.